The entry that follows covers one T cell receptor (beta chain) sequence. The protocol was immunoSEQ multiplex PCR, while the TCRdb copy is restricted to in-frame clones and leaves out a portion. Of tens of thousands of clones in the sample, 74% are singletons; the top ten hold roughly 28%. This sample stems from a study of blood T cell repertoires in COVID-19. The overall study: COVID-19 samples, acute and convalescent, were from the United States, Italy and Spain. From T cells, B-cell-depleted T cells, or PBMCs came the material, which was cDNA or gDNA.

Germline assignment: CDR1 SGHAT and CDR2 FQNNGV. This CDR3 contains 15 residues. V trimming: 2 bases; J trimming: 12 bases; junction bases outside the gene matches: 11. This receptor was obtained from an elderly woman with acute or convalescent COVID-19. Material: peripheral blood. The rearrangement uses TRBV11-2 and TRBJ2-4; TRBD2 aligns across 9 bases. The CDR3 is CASSLLLAGGTSQYF. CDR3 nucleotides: TGTGCCAGCAGCTTACTTCTTGCGGGAGGGACCAGTCAGTACTTC.